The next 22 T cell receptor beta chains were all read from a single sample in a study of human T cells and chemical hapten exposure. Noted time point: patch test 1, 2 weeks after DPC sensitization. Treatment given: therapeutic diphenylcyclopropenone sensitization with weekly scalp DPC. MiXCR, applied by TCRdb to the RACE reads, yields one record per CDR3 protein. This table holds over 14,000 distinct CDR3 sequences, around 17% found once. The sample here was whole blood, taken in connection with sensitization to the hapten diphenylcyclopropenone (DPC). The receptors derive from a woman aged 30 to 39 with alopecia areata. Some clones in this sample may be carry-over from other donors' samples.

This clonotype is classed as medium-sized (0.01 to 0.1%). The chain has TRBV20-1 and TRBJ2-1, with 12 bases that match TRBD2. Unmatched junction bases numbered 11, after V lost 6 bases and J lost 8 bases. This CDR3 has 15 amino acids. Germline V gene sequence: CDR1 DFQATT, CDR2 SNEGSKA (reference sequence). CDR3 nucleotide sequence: TGCAGTGCCTCCCCTAGCGGGAGGGTCTGGGATGAGCAGTTCTTC. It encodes CSASPSGRVWDEQFF.

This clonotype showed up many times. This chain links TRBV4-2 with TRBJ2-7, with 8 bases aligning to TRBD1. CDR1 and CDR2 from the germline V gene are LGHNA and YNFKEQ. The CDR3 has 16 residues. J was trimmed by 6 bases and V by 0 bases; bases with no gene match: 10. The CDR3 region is CASSQDEGQGASEQYF. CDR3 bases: TGTGCCAGCAGCCAAGATGAGGGTCAGGGGGCAAGCGAGCAGTACTTC.

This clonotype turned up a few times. The CDR3 spells CSARGTKGQDIQYF. In DNA, the CDR3 is TGCAGTGCTAGAGGGACGAAGGGACAGGACATTCAGTACTTC. The V call is TRBV20-1, the J call TRBJ2-4; 8 bases are shared with TRBD1. There are 14 residues in the CDR3. Germline V gene data show CDR1 as DFQATT and CDR2 as SNEGSKA (reference sequence). V was clipped by 1 base and J by 8 bases; unmatched bases: 7.

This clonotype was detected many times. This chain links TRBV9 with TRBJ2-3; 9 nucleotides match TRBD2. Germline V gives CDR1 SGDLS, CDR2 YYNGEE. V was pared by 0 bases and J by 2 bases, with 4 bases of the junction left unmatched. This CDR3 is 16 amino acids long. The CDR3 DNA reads TGTGCCAGCAGCGTAGCCAGCGGGAGGTCCACAGATACGCAGTATTTT. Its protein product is CASSVASGRSTDTQYF.

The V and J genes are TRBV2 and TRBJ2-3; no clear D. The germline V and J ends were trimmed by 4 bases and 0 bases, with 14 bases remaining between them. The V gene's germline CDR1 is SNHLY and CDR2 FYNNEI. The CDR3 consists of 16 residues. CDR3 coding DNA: TGTGCCAGCAGTGGAAGGTTAGGATCTAGCACAGATACGCAGTATTTT. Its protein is CASSGRLGSSTDTQYF.

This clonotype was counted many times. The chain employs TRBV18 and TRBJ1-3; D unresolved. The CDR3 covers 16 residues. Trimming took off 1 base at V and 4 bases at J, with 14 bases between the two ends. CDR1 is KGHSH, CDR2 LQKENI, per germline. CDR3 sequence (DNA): TGTGCCAGCTCACCACTTGGCAGTCCAGTAGGAAACACCATATATTTT. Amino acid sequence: CASSPLGSPVGNTIYF.

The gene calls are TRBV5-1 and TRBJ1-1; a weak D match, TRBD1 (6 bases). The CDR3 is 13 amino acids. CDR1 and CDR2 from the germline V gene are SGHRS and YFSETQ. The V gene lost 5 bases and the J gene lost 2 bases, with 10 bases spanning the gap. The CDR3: CASSWTANTEAFF. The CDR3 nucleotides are TGCGCCAGCAGTTGGACAGCCAACACTGAAGCTTTCTTT. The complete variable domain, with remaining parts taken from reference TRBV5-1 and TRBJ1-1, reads KAGVTQTPRYLIKTRGQQVTLSCSPISGHRSVSWYQQTPGQGLQFLFEYFSETQRNKGNFPGRFSGRQFSNSRSEMNVSTLELGDSALYLCASSWTANTEAFFGQGTRLTVV.

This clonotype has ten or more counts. The CDR3 nucleotides are TGTGCCAGCTCACCACGAGTAGCAACTAATGAAAAACTGTTTTTT. Protein product: CASSPRVATNEKLFF. This chain joins TRBV18 and TRBJ1-4; D call uncertain. The germline gives CDR1 KGHSH, CDR2 LQKENI. V lost 1 base and J 0 bases, leaving 6 bases between the germline ends. This CDR3 has 15 amino acids.

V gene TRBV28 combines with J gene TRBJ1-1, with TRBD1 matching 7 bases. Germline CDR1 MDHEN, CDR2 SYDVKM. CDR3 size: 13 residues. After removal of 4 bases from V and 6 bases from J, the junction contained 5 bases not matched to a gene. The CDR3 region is CASSSDRAAEAFF. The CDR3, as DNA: TGTGCCAGCAGTTCTGACAGGGCTGCTGAAGCTTTCTTT.

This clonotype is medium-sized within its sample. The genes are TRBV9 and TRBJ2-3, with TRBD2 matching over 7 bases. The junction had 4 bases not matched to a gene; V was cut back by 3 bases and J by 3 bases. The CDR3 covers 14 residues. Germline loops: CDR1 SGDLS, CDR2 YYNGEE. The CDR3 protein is CASSAGAGTDTQYF. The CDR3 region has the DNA TGTGCCAGCAGCGCCGGAGCGGGGACAGATACGCAGTATTTT.

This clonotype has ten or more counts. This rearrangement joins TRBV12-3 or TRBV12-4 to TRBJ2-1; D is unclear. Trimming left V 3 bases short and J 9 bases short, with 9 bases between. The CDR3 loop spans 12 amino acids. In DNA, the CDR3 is TGTGCCAGCAGTTTCGGGTTGACTGAGCAGTTCTTC. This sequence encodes CASSFGLTEQFF.

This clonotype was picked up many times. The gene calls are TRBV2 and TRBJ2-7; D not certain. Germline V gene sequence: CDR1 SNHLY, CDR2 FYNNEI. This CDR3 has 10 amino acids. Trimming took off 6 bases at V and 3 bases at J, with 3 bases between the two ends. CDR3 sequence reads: CASRGYEQYV. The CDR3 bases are TGTGCCAGCAGGGGCTACGAGCAGTACGTC.

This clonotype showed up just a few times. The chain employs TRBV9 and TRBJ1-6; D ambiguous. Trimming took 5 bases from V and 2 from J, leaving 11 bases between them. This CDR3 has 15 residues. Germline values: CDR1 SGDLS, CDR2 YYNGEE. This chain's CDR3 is CASRGGVAYNSPLHF. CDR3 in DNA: TGTGCCAGCAGGGGCGGCGTCGCCTATAATTCACCCCTCCACTTT.

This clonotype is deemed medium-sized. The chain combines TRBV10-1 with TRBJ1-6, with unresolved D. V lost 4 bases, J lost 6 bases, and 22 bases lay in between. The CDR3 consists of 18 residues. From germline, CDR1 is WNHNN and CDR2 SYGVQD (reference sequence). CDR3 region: CASSASKGFSNRNSPLHF. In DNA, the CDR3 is TGCGCCAGCAGTGCGTCCAAGGGATTTTCCAACCGTAATTCACCCCTCCACTTT.

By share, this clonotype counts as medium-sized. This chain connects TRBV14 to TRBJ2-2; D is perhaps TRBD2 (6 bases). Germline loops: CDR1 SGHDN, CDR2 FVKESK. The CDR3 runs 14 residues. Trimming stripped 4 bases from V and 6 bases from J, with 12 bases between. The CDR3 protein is CASSRLVGAGELFF. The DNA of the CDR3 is TGTGCCAGCAGCCGACTAGTGGGCGCCGGGGAGCTGTTTTTT.

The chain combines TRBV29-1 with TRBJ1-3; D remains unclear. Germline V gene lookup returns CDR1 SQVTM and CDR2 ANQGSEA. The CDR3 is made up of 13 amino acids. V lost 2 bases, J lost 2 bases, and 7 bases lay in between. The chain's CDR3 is CSVELHTGNTIYF. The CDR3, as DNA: TGCAGCGTTGAATTGCATACTGGAAACACCATATATTTT.

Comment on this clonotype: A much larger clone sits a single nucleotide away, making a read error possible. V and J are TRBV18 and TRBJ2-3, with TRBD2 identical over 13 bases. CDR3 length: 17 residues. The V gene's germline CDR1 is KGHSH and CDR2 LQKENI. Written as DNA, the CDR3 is TGTGCCAACTCACCACCCGGACTAGCGGGGGCAACAGATACGCAGTATTTT. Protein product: CANSPPGLAGATDTQYF.

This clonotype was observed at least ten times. The CDR3 DNA is TGCAGTGCTACCGGACTTAAAGGGGGGCGGACTGAAGCTTTCTTT. This sequence encodes CSATGLKGGRTEAFF. V is TRBV20-1 and J is TRBJ1-1, with D possibly TRBD1 on 6 matching bases. Germline lookup yields CDR1 DFQATT and CDR2 SNEGSKA (reference sequence). The CDR3 runs to 15 residues. V was trimmed by 4 bases and J by 5 bases, leaving 20 bases between them.

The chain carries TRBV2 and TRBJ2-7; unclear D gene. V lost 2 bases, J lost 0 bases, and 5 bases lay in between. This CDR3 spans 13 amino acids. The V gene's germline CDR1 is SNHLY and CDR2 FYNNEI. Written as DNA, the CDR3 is TGTGCCAGCAGTGAATTACGCTCCTACGAGCAGTACTTC. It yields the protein CASSELRSYEQYF.

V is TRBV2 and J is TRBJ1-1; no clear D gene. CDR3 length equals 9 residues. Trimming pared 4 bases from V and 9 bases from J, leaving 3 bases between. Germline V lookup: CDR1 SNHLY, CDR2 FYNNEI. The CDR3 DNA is TGTGCCAGCAGTGCACAAGCTTTCTTT. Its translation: CASSAQAFF. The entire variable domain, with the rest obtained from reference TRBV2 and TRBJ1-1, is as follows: EPEVTQTPSHQVTQMGQEVILRCVPISNHLYFYWYRQILGQKVEFLVSFYNNEISEKSEIFDDQFSVERPDGSNFTLKIRSTKLEDSAMYFCASSAQAFFGQGTRLTVV.

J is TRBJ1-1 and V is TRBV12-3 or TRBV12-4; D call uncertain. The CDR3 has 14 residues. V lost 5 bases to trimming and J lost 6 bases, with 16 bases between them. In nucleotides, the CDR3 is TGTGCCAGCAGTCCCCTCCCTCTTTACGCTGAAGCTTTCTTT. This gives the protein CASSPLPLYAEAFF.

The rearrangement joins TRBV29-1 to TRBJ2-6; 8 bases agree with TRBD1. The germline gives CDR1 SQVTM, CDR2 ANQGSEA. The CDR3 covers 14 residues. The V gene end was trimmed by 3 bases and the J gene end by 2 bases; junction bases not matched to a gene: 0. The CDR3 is CSVETGAGANVLTF. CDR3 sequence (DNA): TGCAGCGTTGAGACAGGGGCTGGGGCCAACGTCCTGACTTTC.